This T cell receptor beta chain is from a study of regulatory and conventional T cells in RAG deficiency. Whole-study results and caveats: Omenn patients showed >85% Treg-Tconv overlap and shorter CDR3 lengths. These Omenn syndrome Treg sorts may hold peripherally activated cells instead. Other subsets showed roughly 9.9-fold reductions, but Treg unique TCR beta sequences fell approximately 90-fold in these patients.

As to this clone: What it binds is not known. The identical CDR3 is also encoded by other nucleotide sequences in the sample.

Conventional CD4+ T cells were sorted from blood as CD25-low CD127-high cells. The CDR3 has 13 residues. Germline V gives CDR1 MNHNS, CDR2 SASEGT. V was clipped by 6 bases and J by 8 bases; unmatched bases: 3. Measured with immunoSEQ multiplex PCR; TCRdb has only the in-frame clones, and not every one. Among about 29,000 clones, roughly 95% were seen once, and the ten largest hold 0.15% to 0.2%. These same records also appear under a second study, on regulatory T cells. That source adds: Amplification used 52 TRBV primers and 13 TRBJ primers.

Specimen: CD25- CD4+ T cells sorted from blood. This TCR was sampled from a human donor in good health. The chain combines TRBV6-1 with TRBJ1-6; 8 bases align to TRBD1. The CDR3 DNA reads TGTGCCAGCAGAGACAGGGGAGATTCACCCCTCCACTTT. This codes for CASRDRGDSPLHF.